The rows below give T cell receptor beta chains drawn from one sample of a study of Graves' ophthalmopathy and Graves' hyperthyroidism. TCRdb re-called the multiplex PCR reads with MiXCR, one entry per CDR3 protein. Among approximately 1.2 million distinct CDR3 sequences listed, around a third were seen once. The sequenced material came from peripheral blood or thyroid tissue (not recorded which). Every receptor here comes from an adult man with Graves' hyperthyroidism. Both conserved end residues are part of each CDR3. Each record gives: CDR3 length, clone size, D gene, V gene, J gene, CDR3 protein, CDR3 DNA. D genes are given only for firm matches. Clone size, where shown, is once, few, many, or a class for clones that have expanded.

CDR3 length: 15; clone size: few; D gene: TRBD1; V gene: TRBV6-5; J gene: TRBJ1-5; CDR3 protein: CASRDLTGRNQPQHF; CDR3 DNA: TGTGCCAGCAGAGACCTGACAGGGCGGAATCAGCCCCAGCATTTT
CDR3 length: 16; clone size: many; D gene: NA; V gene: TRBV7-2; J gene: TRBJ2-2; CDR3 protein: CASNEGVLSNTGELFF; CDR3 DNA: TGTGCCAGCAACGAGGGAGTCCTTTCGAACACCGGGGAGCTGTTTTTT
CDR3 length: 10; clone size: NA; D gene: NA; V gene: TRBV20-1; J gene: TRBJ1-6; CDR3 protein: CSARAGALHF; CDR3 DNA: TGCAGTGCTAGAGCAGGGGCCCTCCACTTT
CDR3 length: 19; clone size: NA; D gene: NA; V gene: TRBV5-6; J gene: TRBJ2-6; CDR3 protein: CASSRSTRIPPPGANVLTF; CDR3 DNA: TGTGCCAGCAGCCGCTCAACCAGGATCCCTCCCCCTGGGGCCAACGTCCTGACTTTC
CDR3 length: 16; clone size: NA; D gene: NA; V gene: TRBV4-1; J gene: TRBJ1-5; CDR3 protein: CASSQGPGASNQPQHF; CDR3 DNA: TGCGCCAGCAGCCAAGGCCCAGGGGCCAGCAATCAGCCCCAGCATTTT
CDR3 length: 16; clone size: NA; D gene: TRBD1; V gene: TRBV7-9; J gene: TRBJ1-2; CDR3 protein: CASSVPGQGANYGYTF; CDR3 DNA: TGTGCCAGCAGCGTGCCGGGACAGGGGGCCAACTATGGCTACACCTTC
CDR3 length: 13; clone size: NA; D gene: TRBD2; V gene: TRBV9; J gene: TRBJ2-7; CDR3 protein: CASDVAGSGEQYF; CDR3 DNA: TGTGCCAGTGACGTAGCGGGATCGGGGGAGCAGTACTTC
CDR3 length: 13; clone size: once; D gene: NA; V gene: TRBV10-3; J gene: TRBJ1-4; CDR3 protein: CAISDSGGEKLFF; CDR3 DNA: TGTGCCATCAGTGATAGCGGGGGTGAAAAACTGTTTTTT
CDR3 length: 14; clone size: NA; D gene: NA; V gene: TRBV19; J gene: TRBJ1-1; CDR3 protein: CASSITHRNTEAFF; CDR3 DNA: TGTGCCAGTAGTATCACGCACAGGAACACTGAAGCTTTCTTT
CDR3 length: 14; clone size: few; D gene: NA; V gene: TRBV13; J gene: TRBJ2-6; CDR3 protein: CASSTHRAPNVLTF; CDR3 DNA: TGTGCCAGCAGCACGCACAGGGCCCCTAACGTCCTGACTTTC
CDR3 length: 13; clone size: few; D gene: NA; V gene: TRBV19; J gene: TRBJ2-2; CDR3 protein: CASSARAGGELFF; CDR3 DNA: TGTGCCAGTAGTGCCAGGGCGGGTGGGGAGCTGTTTTTT
CDR3 length: 15; clone size: few; D gene: NA; V gene: TRBV5-1; J gene: TRBJ2-5; CDR3 protein: CASSLEQGGWETQYF; CDR3 DNA: TGCGCCAGCAGCTTGGAACAGGGAGGGTGGGAGACCCAGTACTTC
CDR3 length: 14; clone size: NA; D gene: NA; V gene: TRBV5-1; J gene: TRBJ2-6; CDR3 protein: CASTPRAGKNTEAF; CDR3 DNA: TGCGCCAGCACCCCCAGGGCAGGGAAGAACACTGAAGCTTTC
CDR3 length: 11; clone size: many; D gene: NA; V gene: TRBV6-1; J gene: TRBJ1-5; CDR3 protein: CASSDRQPQHF; CDR3 DNA: TGTGCCAGCAGCGACAGGCAGCCCCAGCATTTT
CDR3 length: 12; clone size: many; D gene: NA; V gene: TRBV10-3; J gene: TRBJ1-2; CDR3 protein: CAISEIGYGYTF; CDR3 DNA: TGTGCCATCAGTGAGATTGGCTATGGCTACACCTTC
CDR3 length: 15; clone size: few; D gene: NA; V gene: TRBV4-1; J gene: TRBJ2-7; CDR3 protein: CASSQLGTVLYEQYF; CDR3 DNA: TGCGCCAGCAGCCAACTTGGGACGGTCCTCTACGAGCAGTACTTC
CDR3 length: 13; clone size: NA; D gene: NA; V gene: TRBV24-1; J gene: TRBJ1-1; CDR3 protein: CATRGKMDTEAFF; CDR3 DNA: TGTGCCACCCGCGGAAAAATGGACACTGAAGCTTTCTTT
CDR3 length: 16; clone size: NA; D gene: NA; V gene: TRBV6-4; J gene: TRBJ1-6; CDR3 protein: CASSYSKQAYNSPLPF; CDR3 DNA: TGTGCCAGCAGTTACTCGAAACAGGCCTATAATTCACCCCTCCCCTTT
CDR3 length: 14; clone size: many; D gene: TRBD1; V gene: TRBV25-1; J gene: TRBJ2-5; CDR3 protein: CASSVTAGGETQYF; CDR3 DNA: TGTGCCAGCAGTGTAACGGCAGGGGGCGAGACCCAGTACTTC
CDR3 length: 14; clone size: NA; D gene: NA; V gene: TRBV2; J gene: TRBJ2-7; CDR3 protein: CARPPVADSYEQYF; CDR3 DNA: TGTGCCAGACCGCCGGTAGCGGACTCCTACGAGCAGTACTTC
CDR3 length: 16; clone size: many; D gene: TRBD1; V gene: TRBV25-1; J gene: TRBJ1-6; CDR3 protein: CASSEKGASYNSPLHF; CDR3 DNA: TGTGCCAGCAGTGAAAAGGGGGCGTCCTATAATTCACCCCTCCACTTT
CDR3 length: 13; clone size: many; D gene: NA; V gene: TRBV20-1; J gene: TRBJ1-1; CDR3 protein: CSARTEMNTEAFF; CDR3 DNA: TGCAGTGCAAGGACAGAGATGAACACTGAAGCTTTCTTT
CDR3 length: 16; clone size: few; D gene: NA; V gene: TRBV5-8; J gene: TRBJ1-1; CDR3 protein: CASSLVLKGLRTEAFF; CDR3 DNA: TGTGCCAGCAGCTTGGTTCTCAAGGGTTTGAGGACTGAAGCTTTCTTT
CDR3 length: 17; clone size: many; D gene: TRBD1; V gene: TRBV7-2; J gene: TRBJ1-5; CDR3 protein: CASSLVQGPYSNQPQHF; CDR3 DNA: TGTGCCAGCAGCTTAGTACAGGGGCCCTATAGCAATCAGCCCCAGCATTTT
CDR3 length: 17; clone size: NA; D gene: NA; V gene: TRBV7-6; J gene: TRBJ2-7; CDR3 protein: CASSSFPRRGPDYEQYF; CDR3 DNA: TGTGCCAGCAGCTCTTTCCCCCGAAGGGGCCCCGACTACGAGCAGTACTTC
CDR3 length: 14; clone size: NA; D gene: NA; V gene: TRBV29-1; J gene: TRBJ1-5; CDR3 protein: CSVDLGGRSQPQHF; CDR3 DNA: TGCAGCGTTGATCTGGGGGGGCGAAGTCAGCCCCAGCATTTT
CDR3 length: 15; clone size: many; D gene: NA; V gene: TRBV25-1; J gene: TRBJ1-1; CDR3 protein: CASSVRGGMNTEAFF; CDR3 DNA: TGTGCCAGCAGCGTCCGGGGTGGCATGAACACTGAAGCTTTCTTT
CDR3 length: 12; clone size: many; D gene: NA; V gene: TRBV2; J gene: TRBJ2-7; CDR3 protein: CASSDDSPEQYF; CDR3 DNA: TGTGCCAGCAGCGACGACAGTCCCGAGCAGTACTTC
CDR3 length: 12; clone size: many; D gene: NA; V gene: TRBV29-1; J gene: TRBJ2-5; CDR3 protein: CSVGAGQETQYF; CDR3 DNA: TGCAGCGTTGGAGCGGGCCAAGAGACCCAGTACTTC
CDR3 length: 18; clone size: NA; D gene: TRBD1; V gene: TRBV19; J gene: TRBJ1-5; CDR3 protein: CASTPGQGLVSDNQPQHF; CDR3 DNA: TGTGCCAGTACCCCGGGACAGGGGCTTGTATCGGACAATCAGCCCCAGCATTTT
CDR3 length: 17; clone size: NA; D gene: TRBD1; V gene: TRBV5-1; J gene: TRBJ2-7; CDR3 protein: CASSRNSGTGLSYEQYF; CDR3 DNA: TGCGCCAGCAGCCGCAACTCCGGGACAGGTCTCTCCTACGAGCAGTACTTC
CDR3 length: 13; clone size: NA; D gene: TRBD2; V gene: TRBV20-1; J gene: TRBJ2-7; CDR3 protein: CSLGVSGHYEQYF; CDR3 DNA: TGCAGTTTAGGTGTTAGCGGGCACTACGAGCAGTACTTC
CDR3 length: 15; clone size: NA; D gene: NA; V gene: TRBV7-2; J gene: TRBJ2-2; CDR3 protein: CASSLAQANTGELFF; CDR3 DNA: TGTGCCAGCAGCTTAGCGCAGGCGAACACCGGGGAGCTGTTTTTT
CDR3 length: 17; clone size: many; D gene: TRBD1; V gene: TRBV14; J gene: TRBJ2-7; CDR3 protein: CASSQPTGTGLSYEQYF; CDR3 DNA: TGTGCCAGCAGCCAACCGACAGGGACGGGCCTCTCCTACGAGCAGTACTTC
CDR3 length: 13; clone size: many; D gene: NA; V gene: TRBV7-2; J gene: TRBJ1-5; CDR3 protein: CASSFWSNQPQHF; CDR3 DNA: TGTGCCAGCAGCTTTTGGTCCAATCAGCCCCAGCATTTT
CDR3 length: 16; clone size: many; D gene: NA; V gene: TRBV29-1; J gene: TRBJ1-2; CDR3 protein: CSVIGAGGRLSDGYTF; CDR3 DNA: TGCAGCGTCATCGGGGCGGGGGGCAGGTTGAGCGATGGCTACACCTTC
CDR3 length: 14; clone size: many; D gene: NA; V gene: TRBV6-5; J gene: TRBJ1-1; CDR3 protein: CASGQSGGGTEAFF; CDR3 DNA: TGTGCCAGCGGTCAATCGGGGGGGGGCACTGAAGCTTTCTTT